The 8 T cell receptor beta chains below were found in one sample sequenced in a study of blood T cell repertoires in COVID-19. TCRdb keeps only in-frame clones here, not all; method: immunoSEQ multiplex PCR. The sample has roughly 150,000 clones, 70% to 90% seen once. Sequencing was carried out using peripheral blood. These receptors were taken from a woman in her 70s with acute or convalescent COVID-19.

J is TRBJ1-5 and V is TRBV9; 7 nucleotides match TRBD1. Trimming took 2 bases from V and 5 from J; bases not matched to a gene: 4. This CDR3 region has 14 residues. Looked up from germline, CDR1 is SGDLS and CDR2 is YYNGEE. The CDR3 protein is CASSVGQADQPQHF. The CDR3, as DNA: TGTGCCAGCAGCGTCGGACAGGCGGATCAGCCCCAGCATTTT.

The chain has TRBV6-2 or TRBV6-3 and TRBJ1-2; D gene unclear. The germline V gene encodes CDR1 MNHEY and CDR2 SVGEGT. Trimming took off 1 base at V and 9 bases at J, with 9 bases between the two ends. CDR3 length: 12 residues. CDR3 nucleotide sequence: TGTGCCAGCAGTTACTACGAGAATCGCTACACCTTC. Residues: CASSYYENRYTF.

The chain links TRBV6-2 or TRBV6-3 to TRBJ1-2, with 7 positions matching TRBD1. J gave up 6 bases and V 6 bases, and 22 bases lay outside the gene matches. From germline, CDR1 is MNHEY and CDR2 SVGEGT. This CDR3 comprises 18 residues. The chain's CDR3 is CASSRGGDWTPRVHGYTF. The CDR3 nucleotides read TGTGCCAGCAGCCGAGGGGGCGATTGGACTCCCCGAGTACATGGCTACACCTTC.

This chain links TRBV4-2 with TRBJ1-2; 10 bases map to TRBD1. Unmatched junction bases numbered 5, after V lost 2 bases and J lost 5 bases. Looked up from germline, CDR1 is LGHNA and CDR2 is YNFKEQ. CDR3 length equals 15 residues. CDR3 nucleotides: TGTGCCAGCAGCCAAACCTCGGACAGGGGGTATGGCTACACCTTC. This sequence encodes CASSQTSDRGYGYTF.

The V gene is TRBV4-1, the J gene TRBJ2-7, with D unresolved. CDR3 size: 17 residues. The V and J ends lost 1 base and 0 bases respectively, with 16 bases between them. Germline V gene lookup returns CDR1 MGHRA and CDR2 YSYEKL. The DNA of the CDR3 is TGCGCCAGCAGCCAAGGCCCCCGTGGCAAGATCTCCTACGAGCAGTACTTC. Translated: CASSQGPRGKISYEQYF.

V usage is TRBV27 and J usage is TRBJ1-1; 7 bases match TRBD1. CDR1 MNHEY and CDR2 SMNVEV come from the germline V gene (reference sequence). V lost 4 bases, J lost 4 bases, and 9 bases stayed unmatched. This CDR3 spans 15 amino acids. CDR3 DNA: TGTGCCAGCAGTTCCCTCGGAGGGGGCGTCACTGAAGCTTTCTTT. Encoded protein: CASSSLGGGVTEAFF.

This clone was counted once. The CDR3, as DNA: TGTGCCAGCAGCTTAGTGCCGACAGTAATCTACGAGCAGTACTTC. Its translation: CASSLVPTVIYEQYF. This chain connects TRBV7-2 to TRBJ2-7, with D maybe TRBD1 (5 bases). This CDR3 has 15 amino acids. V gave up 1 base and J gave up 3 bases, with 13 bases separating them. The germline gives CDR1 SGHTA, CDR2 FQGNSA.

This rearrangement joins TRBV19 to TRBJ1-2; maybe TRBD1 (5 bases). V lost 1 base to trimming and J lost 1 base, with 16 bases between them. Germline CDR1 is LNHDA and CDR2 is SQIVND (reference sequence). CDR3 length: 17 amino acids. In DNA form, the CDR3 reads TGTGCCAGTAGTATAGGGGCAGGGATAAACGTTAACTATGGCTACACCTTC. Its protein product is CASSIGAGINVNYGYTF.